The clone carrying this TCR beta chain was recorded once. Within the sample, other DNA sequences also encode this same CDR3. This sample stems from a study of blood T cell repertoires in COVID-19. Study-level background: Sample material is recorded as cDNA or gDNA derived from T cells, B-cell-depleted T cells, or PBMCs.

Germline V gives CDR1 SNHLY, CDR2 FYNNEI. The germline V and J ends were trimmed by 6 bases and 2 bases, with 11 bases remaining between them. The CDR3 spans 14 residues. TCRdb's copy holds only in-frame clones and misses some; the assay was immunoSEQ multiplex PCR. The sample records around 270,000 clones, 84% being singletons. Material: peripheral blood. The clonotype originates from a woman in her 40s who had recovered from COVID-19. The chain combines TRBV2 with TRBJ1-3, with D perhaps TRBD1 (5 bases). The CDR3 nucleotides are TGTGCCAGCAGGCCCCAGGGTCCTGGAAACACCATATATTTT. This codes for CASRPQGPGNTIYF.